A single sample is the source of the 15 T cell receptor beta chains below, sequenced in a study of blood T cell repertoires in COVID-19. The assay was immunoSEQ multiplex PCR, and TCRdb's table has in-frame clones only and misses some. Among around 120,000 clones listed, 60% to 85% were seen once. Material for sequencing was peripheral blood. The receptor set was obtained from a man in his 70s with acute or convalescent COVID-19.

The chain uses TRBV9 and TRBJ1-2; 8 nucleotides match TRBD1. V dropped 4 bases and J dropped 4; count of bases not matched to a gene: 12. The CDR3 sequence is 16 residues long. Per the germline V gene, CDR1 is SGDLS and CDR2 is YYNGEE. The CDR3 loop reads CASSLRQGFGIYGYTF. In nucleotides, the CDR3 is TGTGCCAGCAGCCTCAGACAGGGGTTCGGAATCTATGGCTACACCTTC. Filled out from reference TRBV9 and TRBJ1-2, the complete variable domain reads DSGVTQTPKHLITATGQRVTLRCSPRSGDLSVYWYQQSLDQGLQFLIQYYNGEERAKGNILERFSAQQFPDLHSELNLSSLELGDSALYFCASSLRQGFGIYGYTFGSGTRLTVV.

In DNA, the CDR3 is TGTGCCAGCAGCTTAGATTGGGGCAGGGACTATGGCTACACCTTC. Residues: CASSLDWGRDYGYTF. The V gene is TRBV7-2, the J gene TRBJ1-2; tentative D call: TRBD1 (5 bases). CDR3 size: 15 residues. Trimming stripped 1 base from V and 3 bases from J, with 12 bases between. CDR1 is SGHTA, CDR2 FQGNSA, per germline.

This chain connects TRBV9 to TRBJ2-2; possible D gene TRBD2, 6 bases. Germline loops: CDR1 SGDLS, CDR2 YYNGEE. The CDR3 loop spans 15 amino acids. V was cut by 6 bases and J by 3 bases, with 15 bases left in between. The CDR3 DNA is TGTGCCAGCAACTATTCGGACTACTACACCGGGGAGCTGTTTTTT. Translated: CASNYSDYYTGELFF.

In its sample, this clone was seen once. This chain joins TRBV6-5 and TRBJ1-2; D gene ambiguous. The length of the CDR3 is 14 residues. The V end was cut by 2 bases, the J end by 0 bases, with 7 bases between. CDR1 and CDR2 (germline): MNHEY, SVGAGI. The CDR3 region has the DNA TGTGCCAGCAGTTACGACACCTCTAACTATGGCTACACCTTC. The encoded protein is CASSYDTSNYGYTF.

The V call is TRBV7-2, the J call TRBJ2-7, with 11 nucleotides matching TRBD2. CDR3 length: 15 amino acids. J gave up 3 bases and V 5 bases, and 6 bases lay outside the gene matches. The germline V gene has CDR1 SGHTA and CDR2 FQGNSA. Here the CDR3 reads CASSVLAGEIYEQYF. DNA for the CDR3: TGTGCCAGCAGCGTACTAGCGGGAGAGATCTACGAGCAGTACTTC. Full variable domain (remainder filled in from reference TRBV7-2 and TRBJ2-7): GAGVSQSPSNKVTEKGKDVELRCDPISGHTALYWYRQSLGQGLEFLIYFQGNSAPDKSGLPSDRFSAERTGGSVSTLTIQRTQQEDSAVYLCASSVLAGEIYEQYFGPGTRLTVT.

This rearrangement joins TRBV6-5 to TRBJ1-6; 9 bases fit TRBD1. Germline CDR1 is MNHEY and CDR2 is SVGAGI. This CDR3 is 13 amino acids long. J lost 10 bases, V lost 6 bases, and 4 bases had no gene match. The CDR3 sequence: CASRVGQGSPLHF. For the CDR3, the DNA is TGTGCCAGCAGGGTAGGACAGGGGTCACCCCTCCACTTT.

This sequence joins TRBV6-2 or TRBV6-3 and TRBJ1-1; 8 bases align to TRBD1. J lost 6 bases, V lost 2 bases, and 5 bases had no gene match. The CDR3 is 14 amino acids. CDR1 is MNHEY and CDR2 is SVGEGT in the germline V gene. The CDR3, as DNA: TGTGCCAGCAGTTACGTACAGGGGGTGGCTGAAGCTTTCTTT. It specifies CASSYVQGVAEAFF.

The chain carries TRBV11-2 and TRBJ2-4; D is ambiguous. Trimming removed 5 bases at V and 1 base at J, with 6 bases between. The germline gives CDR1 SGHAT, CDR2 FQNNGV. This CDR3 is 13 amino acids long. As DNA, the CDR3 is TGTGCCAGCAGCCCAGCGGCCAAAAACATTCAGTACTTC. The encoded protein is CASSPAAKNIQYF.

The chain joins TRBV9 to TRBJ1-3, with 7 positions matching TRBD1. V gave up 7 bases and J gave up 4 bases; unmatched junction bases: 5. Germline V gene data show CDR1 as SGDLS and CDR2 as YYNGEE. CDR3 length equals 13 residues. CDR3 loop: CASDRVDGNTIYF. CDR3 coding DNA: TGTGCCAGCGACAGGGTTGACGGAAACACCATATATTTT.

In DNA form, the CDR3 reads TGTGCCAGCAGCCCGCAGACAGGGCATGCGGGAAACACCATATATTTT. Its translation is CASSPQTGHAGNTIYF. V is TRBV7-2 and J is TRBJ1-3, with 7 positions matching TRBD1. Germline lookup yields CDR1 SGHTA and CDR2 FQGNSA. V shed 5 bases, J shed 4 bases, and the junction held 11 bases outside the gene matches. CDR3 size: 16 residues.

This chain uses TRBV3-1 (or the pseudogene TRBV3-2) with TRBJ1-2, with TRBD1 matching 7 bases. V shed 1 base and J 7 bases; nucleotides not matched to a gene: 9. The CDR3 length is 15 residues. Germline assignment: CDR1 LGHDT and CDR2 YNNKEL (reference sequence). CDR3 coding DNA: TGTGCCAGCAGCCAAGTAGGCACAGGGGCACTTGGCTACACCTTC. Translating gives CASSQVGTGALGYTF.

This chain connects TRBV6-6 to TRBJ2-3, with 12 bases matching TRBD2. Germline CDR1 reads MNHNY; CDR2 reads SVGAGI (reference sequence). The CDR3 contains 19 residues. The ends lost 5 bases at V and 0 bases at J; junction bases unmatched: 12. The CDR3 loop is CASSPLTLAGGTSTDTQYF. In DNA form, the CDR3 reads TGTGCCAGCAGTCCACTTACACTAGCGGGGGGCACTAGCACAGATACGCAGTATTTT.

The chain has TRBV3-1 (or the pseudogene TRBV3-2) and TRBJ1-4, with TRBD1 matching over 7 bases. There are 13 residues in the CDR3. V shed 8 bases and J 4 bases; nucleotides not matched to a gene: 4. Per the germline V gene, CDR1 is LGHDT and CDR2 is YNNKEL (reference sequence). CDR3 sequence reads: CASGGQLNEKLFF. In DNA, the CDR3 is TGTGCCAGCGGGGGACAGCTTAATGAAAAACTGTTTTTT.

The chain employs TRBV15 and TRBJ1-1; 8 bases align to TRBD1. Germline V gives CDR1 LNHNV, CDR2 YYDKDF (reference sequence). V gave up 5 bases and J gave up 4 bases; unmatched junction bases: 9. This CDR3 is built from 15 residues. This CDR3 reads CATSDFRGPGTEAFF. In DNA, the CDR3 is TGTGCCACCAGCGACTTCAGGGGGCCGGGCACTGAAGCTTTCTTT.

This chain connects TRBV6-2 or TRBV6-3 to TRBJ2-5, with TRBD2 identical over 7 bases. Germline CDR1 and CDR2: MNHEY and SVGEGT. V lost 5 bases to trimming and J lost 5 bases; unmatched junction nucleotides: 11. The CDR3 spans 15 residues. Here the CDR3 reads CASSRRGLVGETQYF. CDR3 nucleotides: TGTGCCAGCAGTCGGAGAGGACTAGTGGGTGAGACCCAGTACTTC.